The clone carrying this T cell receptor (beta chain) has more than one count but fewer than ten. The source of the sample is a study of human T cells and chemical hapten exposure. Looking at the study overall: Alopecia areata, totalis and universalis patients, mostly female, were included.

Described time point: patch test 1, 2 weeks after DPC sensitization. Sample treatment: therapeutic diphenylcyclopropenone sensitization with weekly scalp DPC. Staff drew blood before applying each patch test. TCRdb ran MiXCR on the RACE reads and lists one entry per CDR3 protein. The repertoire includes 95,000 to 150,000 distinct CDR3 sequences, 12% to 15% of them detected once, and about 0.9% sits in the top ten. V was pared by 8 bases and J by 10 bases, with 11 bases of the junction left unmatched. CDR1 and CDR2 (germline): MNHEY, SMNVEV (reference sequence). The CDR3 extends over 14 amino acids. The chain recombines TRBV27 with TRBJ1-4, with 9 bases fitting TRBD1. The receptor was derived from a man younger than 30 with alopecia areata. Some clones in this sample may be carry-over from other donors' samples. Sequencing used whole blood, obtained in connection with sensitization to the hapten diphenylcyclopropenone (DPC). CDR3: CASGIQGAPGKLFF. The CDR3 DNA reads TGTGCCAGCGGAATACAGGGGGCGCCGGGAAAACTGTTTTTT.